The table lists the clone carrying this T cell receptor (beta chain) with a count of one. Reverse transcription of extracted RNA yielded cDNA, which provided the sequencing template. TCRdb keeps only in-frame clones here, not all; method: immunoSEQ multiplex PCR. The sample lists some 110,000 clones, roughly 50% seen once, with 12% in the top ten. The sample is drawn from a study of CD8+ T cells in alopecia areata. Study-wide context: Tofacitinib was taken orally by treated patients, and the dose was 5 to 10 mg twice daily. Severity of treated patients was scored by affected scalp percentage.

The treatment here: oral pan-JAK inhibitor, 5-10 mg twice daily. V was trimmed by 4 bases and J by 3 bases, leaving 3 bases between them. There are 11 residues in the CDR3. Germline loops: CDR1 SGHDN, CDR2 FVKESK. Sequenced here: CD8+ T cells sorted from blood, sampled at week 24, from a patient treated with tofacitinib. The TCR sequence derives from a human donor with alopecia areata. The chain carries TRBV14 and TRBJ1-1, with no clear D. This chain's CDR3 is CASSPDTEAFF. The DNA of the CDR3 is TGTGCCAGCAGCCCTGACACTGAAGCTTTCTTT.